Presented here are 20 T cell receptor beta chains from one specimen sequenced in a study of OX40 agonist ivuxolimab in advanced cancers. The table came from immunoSEQ multiplex PCR; TCRdb's copy has only in-frame clones and leaves some out. Of 97,000 or so clones listed, 90% were seen once; the top ten hold around 0.16%. This specimen consisted of CD4+ or CD8+ T cells sorted from blood, obtained in a trial of the OX40 agonist ivuxolimab. The receptors originated from an adult with an advanced solid tumor such as melanoma, head and neck, liver or kidney cancer.

V usage is TRBV2 and J usage is TRBJ1-1; 8 bases fit TRBD1. The trim removed 4 bases at V and 5 bases at J, leaving 3 bases unmatched. The CDR3 is 13 amino acids. Germline-derived CDR1 and CDR2 are SNHLY and FYNNEI. CDR3 protein: CASSVDRVTEAFF. CDR3 nucleotides: TGTGCCAGCAGTGTGGACAGGGTGACTGAAGCTTTCTTT.

This clone has just one count. This sequence joins TRBV19 and TRBJ1-2, with TRBD1 matching 7 bases. J was trimmed by 3 bases and V by 2 bases; bases with no gene match: 12. Germline values: CDR1 LNHDA, CDR2 SQIVND (reference sequence). This CDR3 contains 17 residues. DNA of the CDR3: TGTGCCAGTAGTATAATAAGGAGACAGGGCGGGTACTATGGCTACACCTTC. As protein: CASSIIRRQGGYYGYTF.

Concerning this clone: An end of the junction does not agree with germline; a read error may underlie this. J is TRBJ2-7 and V is TRBV6-5; D possibly corresponds to TRBD2 (5 bases). The CDR3 contains 13 residues. CDR1 and CDR2 from the germline V gene are MNHEY and SVGAGI. CDR3 in DNA: TGTGCCATCAGTGGTCAGGAGGTCGGGGAGCAGTACTTC. Translating gives CAISGQEVGEQYF.

The rearrangement uses TRBV10-3 and TRBJ2-2; 9 positions agree with TRBD2. The trim removed 9 bases at V and 2 bases at J, leaving 4 bases unmatched. Germline-derived CDR1 and CDR2 are ENHRY and SYGVKD. The CDR3 length is 14 residues. CDR3: CAISGGTNTGELFF. In DNA form, the CDR3 reads TGTGCCATTAGCGGGGGAACCAACACCGGGGAGCTGTTTTTT.

This clone was observed a handful of times. The genes are TRBV5-1 and TRBJ1-2; perhaps TRBD1 as D (5 bases). Germline loops: CDR1 SGHRS, CDR2 YFSETQ. Trimming removed 3 bases from V and 4 bases from J, with 13 bases in between. This CDR3 spans 14 amino acids. CDR3 nucleotide sequence: TGCGCCAGCAGCTCAACAGGAAGAGGCTATGGCTACACCTTC. Translated, it gives CASSSTGRGYGYTF.

The rearrangement joins TRBV28 to TRBJ2-2; 13 positions match TRBD2. Germline-derived CDR1 and CDR2 are MDHEN and SYDVKM. The V and J ends lost 3 bases and 3 bases, in that order; junction bases with no gene match: 4. This CDR3 is 17 amino acids long. The CDR3 DNA sequence: TGTGCCAGCAGTTTGGAGACTAGCGGGAGGTACACCGGGGAGCTGTTTTTT. Encoded protein: CASSLETSGRYTGELFF.

The chain couples TRBV5-1 to TRBJ2-4; 14 nucleotides line up with TRBD2. V lost 2 bases and J lost 13; bases outside the gene matches: 8. The CDR3 extends over 15 amino acids. Germline V gene sequence: CDR1 SGHRS, CDR2 YFSETQ. The CDR3, as DNA: TGCGCCAGCAGCTTTCAGACGGGACTAGCGGGGGAGCAGTACTTC. Translation: CASSFQTGLAGEQYF.

The gene calls are TRBV6-6 and TRBJ1-1; D perhaps matches TRBD1 (5 bases). Germline CDR1 is MNHNY and CDR2 is SVGAGI (reference sequence). V lost 6 bases and J 3 bases, leaving 14 bases between the germline ends. CDR3 length: 14 residues. The CDR3 sequence is CASSPGTAYTEAFF. The DNA for the CDR3 is TGTGCCAGCAGCCCCGGGACGGCTTACACTGAAGCTTTCTTT.

V usage is TRBV6-4 and J usage is TRBJ2-2; the D is unclear. Per germline, CDR1 MRHNA and CDR2 SNTAGT. Between the trimmed V and J ends, which lost 7 bases and 0 bases, there was a span of 9 bases. The CDR3 runs 14 residues. CDR3 DNA sequence: TGTGCCAGCAAGATAGATTCGAACACCGGGGAGCTGTTTTTT. Translation: CASKIDSNTGELFF.

The chain employs TRBV5-1 and TRBJ2-6; unclear D gene. The ends were cut back, 4 bases at V and 0 bases at J, with 8 bases in the middle. The CDR3 has 15 residues. Germline V lookup: CDR1 SGHRS, CDR2 YFSETQ. CDR3 loop: CASSKAISGANVLTF. As DNA, the CDR3 is TGCGCCAGCAGCAAGGCGATCTCTGGGGCCAACGTCCTGACTTTC.

The V call is TRBV5-1, the J call TRBJ1-5, with 9 bases identical to TRBD1. Germline V gene data show CDR1 as SGHRS and CDR2 as YFSETQ. The CDR3 has 14 residues. The V segment lost 3 bases and the J segment 4 bases; nucleotides outside the gene matches: 2. This chain's CDR3 is CASSSGQGNQPQHF. The CDR3 bases are TGCGCCAGCAGCTCGGGACAGGGAAATCAGCCCCAGCATTTT.

The chain uses TRBV27 and TRBJ2-7, with 9 positions matching TRBD1. The germline V gene encodes CDR1 MNHEY and CDR2 SMNVEV (reference sequence). This CDR3 is built from 16 residues. V lost 5 bases and J lost 2; bases outside the gene matches: 10. The CDR3, as DNA: TGTGCCAGCAGTCCGGGACAGGGTTCCCTTACCTACGAGCAGTACTTC. This codes for CASSPGQGSLTYEQYF.

The chain carries TRBV7-6 and TRBJ1-3, with 7 nucleotides matching TRBD1. The CDR3 totals 16 residues. The J segment lost 4 bases and the V segment lost 5 bases, leaving 11 bases of the junction unmatched. Looked up from germline, CDR1 is SGHVS and CDR2 is FNYEAQ. The CDR3 nucleotides are TGTGCCAGCAGCCCAGACACGACAGGGAGGGGAAACACCATATATTTT. Translated: CASSPDTTGRGNTIYF. Filled out from reference TRBV7-6 and TRBJ1-3, the complete variable domain reads GAGVSQSPRYKVTKRGQDVALRCDPISGHVSLYWYRQALGQGPEFLTYFNYEAQQDKSGLPNDRFSAERPEGSISTLTIQRTEQRDSAMYRCASSPDTTGRGNTIYFGEGSWLTVV.

As regards this clone: Other nucleotide sequences from this sample produce the same CDR3. This chain connects TRBV5-1 to TRBJ2-5, with D possibly called TRBD1 or TRBD2 (6 bases each). Germline V gives CDR1 SGHRS, CDR2 YFSETQ. Trimming pared 1 base from V and 5 bases from J, leaving 9 bases between. CDR3 length: 13 residues. In DNA, the CDR3 is TGCGCCAGCAGCTTGTGGGGGGCCGAGACCCAGTACTTC. It codes for CASSLWGAETQYF.

The rearrangement links TRBV28 to TRBJ1-5; tentatively, D is TRBD1 (5 bases). Germline lookup yields CDR1 MDHEN and CDR2 SYDVKM. This CDR3 spans 16 amino acids. Trimming took 3 bases from V and 1 from J, leaving 13 bases between them. The CDR3, as DNA: TGTGCCAGCAGTTTGTCCGGGTGGGGGAGCAATCAGCCCCAGCATTTT. Protein product: CASSLSGWGSNQPQHF.

V usage is TRBV6-1 and J usage is TRBJ1-6; weak D call: TRBD1 (5 bases). Deletions cut 6 bases from V and 6 bases from J, with 12 bases between. This CDR3 spans 14 amino acids. Germline V lookup: CDR1 MNHNS, CDR2 SASEGT. The CDR3 reads CASRIEGINSPLHF. The CDR3, as DNA: TGTGCCAGCAGAATAGAGGGGATTAATTCACCCCTCCACTTT.

The count of this clone is one. This chain connects TRBV7-3 to TRBJ2-1, with 11 bases aligning to TRBD2. V gave up 2 bases and J gave up 6 bases; unmatched junction bases: 12. Germline-derived CDR1 and CDR2 are SGHTA and FQGTGA. The CDR3 runs 18 residues. The CDR3 protein is CASSLFTSGSLVSNEQFF. The CDR3 DNA sequence: TGTGCCAGCAGCTTATTTACTAGCGGGAGCCTGGTCTCCAATGAGCAGTTCTTC.

The V gene is TRBV7-2, the J gene TRBJ2-5; 8 bases agree with TRBD1. The end of the DNA fits TRBJ2-7 better, so the J call may be wrong. The V gene's germline CDR1 is SGHTA and CDR2 FQGNSA. The CDR3 extends over 14 amino acids. The CDR3 DNA sequence: TGTGCCAGCAGCTTAGCAGGACAGGGTTACGAGCAGTACTTC. This sequence encodes CASSLAGQGYEQYF.

This clone came up once. The chain carries TRBV5-1 and TRBJ2-2, with 7 positions matching TRBD1. The V gene end was trimmed by 4 bases and the J gene end by 3 bases; junction bases not matched to a gene: 6. This CDR3 is built from 15 residues. CDR1 SGHRS and CDR2 YFSETQ come from the germline V gene. Here the CDR3 DNA reads TGCGCCAGCAGCCGAAGGGGGCCGGACACCGGGGAGCTGTTTTTT. Translation: CASSRRGPDTGELFF.

This chain links TRBV10-1 with TRBJ2-1; 8 bases match TRBD1. The CDR3 runs 13 residues. Losses at the gene ends were 5 bases for V and 7 bases for J; bases not matched to a gene: 4. The V gene's germline CDR1 is WNHNN and CDR2 SYGVQD (reference sequence). The CDR3 is CASSPRTGNEQFF. The DNA for the CDR3 is TGCGCCAGCAGTCCAAGGACAGGGAATGAGCAGTTCTTC.